The 14 T cell receptor beta chains below all came from one sample that was sequenced in a study of T cell responses to AZD1222 COVID-19 vaccine. The protocol was immunoSEQ multiplex PCR, while the TCRdb copy is restricted to in-frame clones and leaves out a portion. The data show some 180,000 clones, with 80% to 95% seen just once and about 1.8% held by the top ten. The starting material was peripheral blood, obtained 28 days after the second AZD1222 dose. The receptors shown here come from an adult who received the AZD1222 COVID-19 vaccine.

The chain recombines TRBV19 with TRBJ1-6; 9 bases are shared with TRBD1. With V trimmed by 5 bases and J by 8 bases, 7 bases remained unmatched. CDR1 and CDR2 (germline): LNHDA, SQIVND (reference sequence). There are 15 residues in the CDR3. CDR3 sequence: CASSLGQGRDSPLHF. CDR3 nucleotide sequence: TGTGCCAGTAGTTTGGGACAGGGACGAGATTCACCCCTCCACTTT.

This clone was seen a single time. The chain has TRBV5-1 and TRBJ1-1, with D uncertain. This CDR3 contains 14 residues. CDR1 and CDR2 from the germline V gene are SGHRS and YFSETQ. V was clipped by 0 bases and J by 3 bases, with 9 bases between them. This CDR3 reads CASSLGVRDTEAFF. The CDR3 DNA reads TGCGCCAGCAGCTTGGGGGTGCGGGACACTGAAGCTTTCTTT.

The V gene is TRBV27, the J gene TRBJ1-1, with 7 bases lining up with TRBD1. The CDR3 consists of 12 residues. V dropped 8 bases and J dropped 10; count of bases not matched to a gene: 10. Germline loops: CDR1 MNHEY, CDR2 SMNVEV (reference sequence). CDR3 sequence: CASSLRTGRAFF. CDR3 bases: TGTGCCAGCTCCTTGCGGACAGGTCGAGCTTTCTTT.

The chain employs TRBV30 and TRBJ2-1, with 9 bases fitting TRBD2. With 3 bases clipped from V and 12 bases from J, the junction kept 9 bases outside the gene matches. Germline V gene data show CDR1 as GTSNPN and CDR2 as SVGIG (reference sequence). This CDR3 is 13 amino acids long. In DNA, the CDR3 is TGTGCCTGGAGGTCAGCGGGAGGTTGGAGGCAGTTCTTC. Its protein product is CAWRSAGGWRQFF.

The chain has TRBV30 and TRBJ2-5; TRBD2 is a possible D gene (5 bases). The V gene's germline CDR1 is GTSNPN and CDR2 SVGIG (reference sequence). V was shortened by 2 bases and J by 7 bases, with 20 bases between the two germline ends. The CDR3 is 15 amino acids. CDR3 in DNA: TGTGCCTGGAGTTATACGGGATTATTTCAGGTGACCCAGTACTTC. It is translated as CAWSYTGLFQVTQYF.

The gene calls are TRBV18 and TRBJ1-2; 7 nucleotides align to TRBD1. The germline gives CDR1 KGHSH, CDR2 LQKENI. This CDR3 region has 14 residues. V dropped 4 bases and J dropped 7; count of bases not matched to a gene: 9. CDR3 region: CASSLVGTDSGYTF. The CDR3 DNA sequence: TGTGCCAGCTCACTCGTGGGGACAGATTCTGGCTACACCTTC. The whole variable domain, remainder taken from reference TRBV18 and TRBJ1-2, is NAGVMQNPRHLVRRRGQEARLRCSPMKGHSHVYWYRQLPEEGLKFMVYLQKENIIDESGMPKERFSAEFPKEGPSILRIQQVVRGDSAAYFCASSLVGTDSGYTFGSGTRLTVV.

The J gene is TRBJ1-1, the V gene TRBV7-8; D not certain. The CDR3 runs 14 residues. CDR1 and CDR2 from the germline V gene are SGHVS and FQNEAQ. V dropped 5 bases and J dropped 0 bases, with 10 bases sitting between them. This CDR3 reads CASSPTGMNTEAFF. Here the CDR3 DNA reads TGTGCCAGCAGCCCGACGGGCATGAACACTGAAGCTTTCTTT.

The chain has TRBV5-1 and TRBJ1-5; no firm D call. CDR1 and CDR2 from the germline V gene are SGHRS and YFSETQ. This CDR3 region has 17 residues. The V and J ends lost 0 bases and 5 bases respectively, with 18 bases between them. The CDR3 DNA follows: TGCGCCAGCAGCTTGGGGCCTCTCGCGGCTTGGGATCAGCCCCAGCATTTT. This translates into CASSLGPLAAWDQPQHF.

The chain employs TRBV25-1 and TRBJ2-5; D call uncertain. The V and J ends lost 1 base and 5 bases respectively, with 20 bases between them. CDR3 size: 17 residues. Germline CDR1 is MGHDK and CDR2 is SYGVNS. The chain's CDR3 is CASSEWMSGVLMETQYF. The CDR3 nucleotides read TGTGCCAGCAGTGAATGGATGAGTGGGGTTTTGATGGAGACCCAGTACTTC.

The V and J genes are TRBV6-5 and TRBJ1-3; the D is unclear. The germline V gene encodes CDR1 MNHEY and CDR2 SVGAGI. This CDR3 contains 14 residues. Trimming left V 6 bases short and J 0 bases short, with 9 bases between. CDR3 residues: CASSPYGSGNTIYF. The DNA of the CDR3 is TGTGCCAGCAGCCCGTACGGCTCTGGAAACACCATATATTTT.

A word on this clone: Other DNA sequences within the sample encode an identical CDR3. The chain recombines TRBV18 with TRBJ1-6, with TRBD1 as a possible D gene (6 bases). The CDR3 is 14 amino acids. Trimming pared 6 bases from V and 7 bases from J, leaving 13 bases between. CDR1 is KGHSH and CDR2 is LQKENI in the germline V gene. The CDR3 reads CASSPDSLNSPLHF. The DNA of the CDR3 is TGTGCCAGCTCCCCGGACAGCCTAAATTCACCCCTCCACTTT.

CDR3 DNA: TGTGCCAGCTCACCACCGGGAGAATGGGGTGAAAAACTGTTTTTT. Encoded protein: CASSPPGEWGEKLFF. The chain couples TRBV18 to TRBJ1-4, with no clear D. Germline lookup yields CDR1 KGHSH and CDR2 LQKENI. V was shortened by 0 bases and J by 7 bases, with 12 bases between the two germline ends. CDR3 length equals 15 residues.

The chain uses TRBV5-3 and TRBJ1-5; the match to TRBD1 covers 9 bases. TRBV5-3 is annotated as an ORF whose role is uncertain. The CDR3 consists of 16 residues. Losses at the gene ends were 0 bases for V and 2 bases for J; bases not matched to a gene: 3. CDR3 DNA sequence: TGTGCCAGAAGCTTGGACAGGGGGCTCGGCAATCAGCCCCAGCATTTT. Protein sequence: CARSLDRGLGNQPQHF.

The V and J genes are TRBV25-1 and TRBJ1-6; the match to TRBD1 covers 9 bases. The V segment lost 5 bases and the J segment 9 bases; nucleotides outside the gene matches: 8. The CDR3 is 15 residues long. Germline lookup yields CDR1 MGHDK and CDR2 SYGVNS. This CDR3 is CASSPTGGLGSPLHF. CDR3 bases: TGTGCCAGCAGTCCGACAGGGGGATTGGGTTCACCCCTCCACTTT.